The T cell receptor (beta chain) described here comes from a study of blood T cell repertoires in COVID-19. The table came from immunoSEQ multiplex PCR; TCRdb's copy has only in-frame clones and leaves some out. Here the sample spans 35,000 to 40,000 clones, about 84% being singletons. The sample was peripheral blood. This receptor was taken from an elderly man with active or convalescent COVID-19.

CDR3 DNA: TGTGCCAGCAGTCCGTCTCCGGGACAGCCGTTCGAGCAGTACTTC. Encoded protein: CASSPSPGQPFEQYF. The V gene is TRBV27, the J gene TRBJ2-7; 7 bases map to TRBD1. CDR3 length: 15 amino acids. The germline V gene has CDR1 MNHEY and CDR2 SMNVEV (reference sequence). V trimming: 5 bases; J trimming: 6 bases; junction bases outside the gene matches: 13.